One and the same sample provided the 27 T cell receptor beta chains below, sequenced in a study of identifying expanded T cells in peripheral blood. TCRdb's copy holds only in-frame clones and misses some; the assay was immunoSEQ multiplex PCR. The sample records around 130,000 clones, 70% to 90% being singletons. Sequencing was done on a sample of blood. The receptors were gathered from a person aged 18 to 75 in good health.

The chain is built from TRBV6-1 and TRBJ1-2; TRBD1 is a possible D gene (5 bases). V lost 0 bases to trimming and J lost 4 bases, with 18 bases between them. The CDR3 extends over 17 amino acids. Germline CDR1 and CDR2: MNHNS and SASEGT. The CDR3 loop reads CASSEAIAGTESYGYTF. The CDR3 region has the DNA TGTGCCAGCAGTGAAGCCATCGCCGGGACGGAGAGCTATGGCTACACCTTC.

The V call is TRBV5-1, the J call TRBJ1-4; D remains ambiguous. Germline V CDR1 and CDR2: SGHRS, YFSETQ. This CDR3 is 15 amino acids long. The V and J ends lost 5 bases and 0 bases respectively, with 11 bases between them. CDR3 nucleotide sequence: TGCGCCAGCAGTCCCGAGGCCGCAACTAATGAAAAACTGTTTTTT. Residues: CASSPEAATNEKLFF.

This clone turned up a few times. CDR3 region: CASSPRTGDDYGYTF. Written as DNA, the CDR3 is TGTGCCAGCTCACCAAGGACAGGGGATGACTATGGCTACACCTTC. J is TRBJ1-2 and V is TRBV18; 9 bases align to TRBD1. The ends lost 2 bases at V and 3 bases at J; junction bases unmatched: 4. Germline CDR1 is KGHSH and CDR2 is LQKENI. CDR3 length: 15 amino acids.

Here the CDR3 reads CASSLYRGLYEQYF. CDR3 in DNA: TGTGCCAGCAGCTTATACAGGGGGCTCTACGAGCAGTACTTC. V and J are TRBV11-1 and TRBJ2-7; 9 bases fit TRBD1. Germline loops: CDR1 SGHAT, CDR2 FQDESV (reference sequence). The CDR3 covers 14 residues. Trimming cost V 2 bases and J 3 bases; bases outside gene matches: 2.

This clone was seen a few times. The genes are TRBV30 and TRBJ1-2; TRBD1 aligns across 7 bases. Germline V CDR1 and CDR2: GTSNPN, SVGIG (reference sequence). The ends lost 2 bases at V and 4 bases at J; junction bases unmatched: 10. This CDR3 is 15 amino acids long. CDR3 DNA: TGTGCCTGGAGTACAAGGGGGCGCCTGTCCTATGGCTACACCTTC. Amino acids: CAWSTRGRLSYGYTF.

This chain connects TRBV6-6 to TRBJ2-7; D unresolved. V lost 0 bases to trimming and J lost 3 bases, with 6 bases between them. The CDR3 is 13 residues long. Germline lookup yields CDR1 MNHNY and CDR2 SVGAGI (reference sequence). CDR3: CASSYSRDYEQYF. The CDR3 DNA sequence: TGTGCCAGCAGTTACTCAAGGGACTACGAGCAGTACTTC.

This clone was picked up many times. The rearrangement uses TRBV4-3 and TRBJ2-7, with 7 positions matching TRBD2. V dropped 0 bases and J dropped 6; count of bases not matched to a gene: 11. This CDR3 region has 16 residues. Germline V gene sequence: CDR1 LGHNA, CDR2 YSLEER. The CDR3 coding sequence is TGCGCCAGCAGCCAAGATCGCGGGGGTTTTAGGGGCGAGCAGTACTTC. Its protein product is CASSQDRGGFRGEQYF.

The rearrangement uses TRBV5-1 and TRBJ2-1, with D possibly called TRBD1 or TRBD2 (5 bases each). Trimming removed 0 bases from V and 7 bases from J, with 14 bases in between. Germline CDR1 and CDR2: SGHRS and YFSETQ. There are 15 residues in the CDR3. The CDR3 is CASSLAVGWGNEQFF. The CDR3 DNA reads as TGCGCCAGCAGCTTGGCGGTGGGATGGGGGAATGAGCAGTTCTTC.

The CDR3 loop is CASSPGLPGTEAFF. The CDR3 DNA reads as TGTGCCAGCAGTCCCGGGCTACCTGGCACTGAAGCTTTCTTT. The rearrangement uses TRBV7-9 and TRBJ1-1; D gene ambiguous. Germline V gene lookup returns CDR1 SEHNR and CDR2 FQNEAQ (reference sequence). The CDR3 sequence is 14 residues long. Trimming removed 6 bases from V and 4 bases from J, with 15 bases in between.

The chain combines TRBV9 with TRBJ2-1; 9 bases agree with TRBD2. CDR3 length equals 14 residues. Per the germline V gene, CDR1 is SGDLS and CDR2 is YYNGEE. J lost 4 bases, V lost 4 bases, and 3 bases had no gene match. The CDR3 is CASSPLAGYNEQFF. The CDR3 nucleotides are TGTGCCAGCAGCCCTCTAGCGGGGTACAATGAGCAGTTCTTC.

The chain recombines TRBV7-9 with TRBJ1-2; the D gene is possibly TRBD1 (5 bases). This CDR3 contains 13 residues. The germline CDR1 and CDR2 sequences are SEHNR and FQNEAQ (reference sequence). Trimming shortened V by 2 bases and J by 4 bases, and 8 bases separated the two germline ends. The CDR3 sequence is CASSLRDGYGYTF. The DNA of the CDR3 is TGTGCCAGCAGCTTAAGGGACGGCTATGGCTACACCTTC.

The chain has TRBV28 and TRBJ2-1; D gene ambiguous. Per the germline V gene, CDR1 is MDHEN and CDR2 is SYDVKM. The CDR3 runs to 16 residues. Deletions cut 2 bases from V and 0 bases from J, with 11 bases between. The CDR3 DNA is TGTGCCAGCAGTTTAAGACTCACGAGCTCCTACAATGAGCAGTTCTTC. This translates into CASSLRLTSSYNEQFF.

This chain uses TRBV7-3 with TRBJ1-2, with 8 bases that match TRBD1. CDR1 and CDR2 (germline): SGHTA, FQGTGA. The CDR3 totals 15 residues. V was pared by 0 bases and J by 0 bases, with 0 bases of the junction left unmatched. In DNA, the CDR3 is TGTGCCAGCAGCTTAACGGGACAGGCTAACTATGGCTACACCTTC. Protein: CASSLTGQANYGYTF. The complete variable domain, with remaining parts taken from reference TRBV7-3 and TRBJ1-2, reads GAGVSQTPSNKVTEKGKYVELRCDPISGHTALYWYRQSLGQGPEFLIYFQGTGAADDSGLPNDRFFAVRPEGSVSTLKIQRTERGDSAVYLCASSLTGQANYGYTFGSGTRLTVV.

This clone was seen once. The chain uses TRBV18 and TRBJ2-3; D not certain. V lost 3 bases and J lost 0, with 10 bases in between. Germline values: CDR1 KGHSH, CDR2 LQKENI. This CDR3 is 15 amino acids long. The CDR3, as DNA: TGTGCCAGCTCACCGCGTGAGATAAGCACAGATACGCAGTATTTT. Residues: CASSPREISTDTQYF.

The CDR3 protein is CASSTGTGREKLFF. In DNA form, the CDR3 reads TGTGCCAGTTCAACCGGGACAGGGAGGGAAAAACTGTTTTTT. V gene TRBV28 combines with J gene TRBJ1-4; TRBD1 matches at 9 bases. V shed 9 bases, J shed 8 bases, and the junction held 10 bases outside the gene matches. Germline assignment: CDR1 MDHEN and CDR2 SYDVKM. This CDR3 region has 14 residues. The full variable domain, rest sourced from reference TRBV28 and TRBJ1-4, is DVKVTQSSRYLVKRTGEKVFLECVQDMDHENMFWYRQDPGLGLRLIYFSYDVKMKEKGDIPEGYSVSREKKERFSLILESASTNQTSMYLCASSTGTGREKLFFGSGTQLSVL.

This sequence joins TRBV7-2 and TRBJ1-3; D is perhaps TRBD1 (5 bases). Germline V gene sequence: CDR1 SGHTA, CDR2 FQGNSA. This CDR3 has 16 residues. Trimming took off 0 bases at V and 0 bases at J, with 9 bases between the two ends. CDR3 loop: CASSLAPGGSGNTIYF. The CDR3 nucleotides are TGTGCCAGCAGCTTAGCGCCTGGGGGCTCTGGAAACACCATATATTTT. The variable domain in full, with the rest retrieved from reference TRBV7-2 and TRBJ1-3, is GAGVSQSPSNKVTEKGKDVELRCDPISGHTALYWYRQSLGQGLEFLIYFQGNSAPDKSGLPSDRFSAERTGGSVSTLTIQRTQQEDSAVYLCASSLAPGGSGNTIYFGEGSWLTVV.

This chain links TRBV7-2 with TRBJ1-1; maybe TRBD1 (5 bases). The ends were cut back, 0 bases at V and 6 bases at J, with 14 bases in the middle. This CDR3 has 15 amino acids. The V gene's germline CDR1 is SGHTA and CDR2 FQGNSA. Here the CDR3 DNA reads TGTGCCAGCAGCTTAGCCGCAGGGTGGGCCCCTGAAGCTTTCTTT. Its protein is CASSLAAGWAPEAFF.

The V and J genes are TRBV5-4 and TRBJ2-7; a weak D match, TRBD1 (6 bases). Trimming removed 8 bases at V and 3 bases at J, with 15 bases between. Per the germline V gene, CDR1 is SGHNT and CDR2 is YYREEE (reference sequence). This CDR3 has 13 residues. The CDR3 nucleotides read TGTGCCAGGCCCTGGGGGCGTCTCTACGAGCAGTACTTC. Amino acids: CARPWGRLYEQYF.

This clone was observed a few times. The chain links TRBV6-1 to TRBJ2-2; D is unclear. This CDR3 spans 15 amino acids. V lost 7 bases and J 4 bases, leaving 16 bases between the germline ends. In germline, CDR1 is MNHNS, CDR2 SASEGT. The CDR3 loop is CASITYHGFTGELFF. CDR3 DNA sequence: TGTGCCAGCATAACCTACCACGGGTTCACCGGGGAGCTGTTTTTT.

The CDR3 coding sequence is TGTGCCAGCAGTACCAGGGAGGGGGAGTATGGCTACACCTTC. It encodes CASSTREGEYGYTF. This chain uses TRBV6-5 with TRBJ1-2; a possible D gene is TRBD1 (6 bases). The CDR3 loop spans 14 amino acids. Trimming pared 5 bases from V and 5 bases from J, leaving 15 bases between. Germline CDR1 reads MNHEY; CDR2 reads SVGAGI.

J is TRBJ2-7 and V is TRBV27; the match to TRBD2 covers 12 bases. Germline assignment: CDR1 MNHEY and CDR2 SMNVEV (reference sequence). CDR3 length equals 15 residues. With 6 bases clipped from V and 3 bases from J, the junction kept 6 bases outside the gene matches. The CDR3 region is CASSRLAGEFYEQYF. The CDR3 region has the DNA TGTGCCAGCAGCAGACTAGCGGGAGAGTTCTACGAGCAGTACTTC.

The chain employs TRBV7-7 and TRBJ2-5, with D unclear. Germline V lookup: CDR1 SSHAT, CDR2 FNYEAQ (reference sequence). The CDR3 runs 12 residues. V was cut by 4 bases and J by 7 bases, with 10 bases left in between. The CDR3 region is CASSSSLGTQYF. The CDR3 coding sequence is TGTGCCAGCAGCTCCTCTTTGGGGACCCAGTACTTC. The whole variable domain, remainder taken from reference TRBV7-7 and TRBJ2-5, is GAGVSQSPRYKVTKRGQDVTLRCDPISSHATLYWYQQALGQGPEFLTYFNYEAQPDKSGLPSDRFSAERPEGSISTLTIQRTEQRDSAMYRCASSSSLGTQYFGPGTRLLVL.

The chain couples TRBV19 to TRBJ2-3; 7 bases line up with TRBD2. V lost 8 bases, J lost 3 bases, and 5 bases stayed unmatched. The CDR3 runs to 13 residues. From germline, CDR1 is LNHDA and CDR2 SQIVND (reference sequence). As DNA, the CDR3 is TGTGCCAGTGGGGGGGAGTTGACAGATACGCAGTATTTT. This sequence encodes CASGGELTDTQYF.

This clone was counted between two and nine times. The chain couples TRBV9 to TRBJ2-3; 10 positions agree with TRBD2. The CDR3 totals 17 residues. Germline V gene data show CDR1 as SGDLS and CDR2 as YYNGEE. V gave up 3 bases and J gave up 0 bases; unmatched junction bases: 7. The CDR3 nucleotides read TGTGCCAGCAGCGCGAGCACGACTAGCGGGAGCACAGATACGCAGTATTTT. Amino acid sequence: CASSASTTSGSTDTQYF.

The gene calls are TRBV15 and TRBJ1-2, with 10 bases that match TRBD1. Germline CDR1 LNHNV, CDR2 YYDKDF (reference sequence). This CDR3 is 13 amino acids long. V lost 5 bases to trimming and J lost 4 bases; unmatched junction nucleotides: 1. The CDR3 DNA reads TGTGCCACCAGCTGGGACAGGGGCTATGGCTACACCTTC. Encoded protein: CATSWDRGYGYTF.

This clone was seen only once. This sequence joins TRBV29-1 and TRBJ2-7; 7 nucleotides match TRBD1. Germline V lookup: CDR1 SQVTM, CDR2 ANQGSEA. Losses at the gene ends were 4 bases for V and 3 bases for J; bases not matched to a gene: 3. The CDR3 covers 12 residues. In nucleotides, the CDR3 is TGCAGCGTTGGACAGGGAATCTACGAGCAGTACTTC. Translation gives CSVGQGIYEQYF.

The V call is TRBV9, the J call TRBJ1-1; D gene unclear. Germline V gene lookup returns CDR1 SGDLS and CDR2 YYNGEE. The CDR3 runs to 15 residues. V lost 0 bases and J 0 bases, leaving 9 bases between the germline ends. CDR3 residues: CASSVAGRVNTEAFF. As DNA, the CDR3 is TGTGCCAGCAGCGTAGCTGGCAGAGTGAACACTGAAGCTTTCTTT.